This T cell receptor beta chain came from a study of CD8 T cells in ankylosing spondylitis (dated by TCRdb to 2017 to 2019). Study-wide context: The study profiled T cell receptor beta repertoires in healthy donors and ankylosing spondylitis patients to find disease-linked TCR variants. The full study cohort comprised about 25 ankylosing spondylitis patients and 85 to 120 healthy donors. Peripheral blood samples were taken, and synovial fluid was additionally collected from ankylosing spondylitis patients.

As to this clonotype: This clone's antigen is unknown. No much larger clonotype is one base removed from it; base qualities were not supplied.

What the research found in general, with its limitations: The disease-linked clones had a CD8+ phenotype and were found at relatively low frequencies in peripheral blood. Some of the motif variants had been reported before in the synovial fluid and blood of reactive arthritis patients, a finding that suggests common disease-initiation mechanisms. The disease-linked clones were reported to be significantly enriched in matched synovial fluid samples from ankylosing spondylitis patients. A TCR beta motif made up of seven or eight highly homologous amino acid variants appeared to be characteristic of blood from ankylosing spondylitis patients.

The germline V gene (reference sequence) supplies CDR1 LGHDT and CDR2 YNNKEL. The germline ends are 9 bases apart after V is trimmed by 5 bases and J by 4 bases. The CDR3 sequence holds 14 residues, the cysteine and phenylalanine included. Of all the DNA, just the CDR3 is kept, 42 bases in frame from base 1. The listed sequencing device is Illumina HiSeq 2500. Quantitative 5'-RACE with molecular barcodes was used to prepare TCR beta libraries. Turning to the authors' computational methods: A new computational method based on a probabilistic model of VDJ rearrangement was used to identify disease-linked TCR variants. The public reads were reanalyzed by TCRdb: fastp trimming at Q25, MiXCR alignment, in-frame beta chains only. Under each unique CDR3 protein, matching rows form one entry showing the most common genes and DNA. The V and J calls shown here were made by TCRdb, not taken from the authors' results. Recorded for this sample are some 130,000 distinct CDR3 sequences; approximately 15% of them occurred a single time. 2.5% to 3.5% of the sample is held by the ten biggest clonotypes.

This sequence uses TRBV3-1 and TRBJ2-6, with the D gene call left open. The sequence was obtained from a female donor with ankylosing spondylitis or in good health (not recorded which). Sequenced sample: blood, either unsorted or a sorted T cell fraction (not recorded which). The DNA sequence is as follows: TGTGCCAGCAGCAAAAGGAGCGGGGCCAACGTCCTGACTTTC. Its protein reads: CASSKRSGANVLTF.